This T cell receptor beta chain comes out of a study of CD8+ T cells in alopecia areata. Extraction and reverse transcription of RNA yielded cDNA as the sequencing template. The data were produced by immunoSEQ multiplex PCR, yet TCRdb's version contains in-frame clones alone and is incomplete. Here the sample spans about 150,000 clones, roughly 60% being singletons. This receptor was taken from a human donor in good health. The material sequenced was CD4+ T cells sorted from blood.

Here the CDR3 reads CASRVAGGYNEQFF. The CDR3 region has the DNA TGTGCCAGCAGAGTAGCGGGAGGCTACAATGAGCAGTTCTTC. V and J are TRBV2 and TRBJ2-1; TRBD2 matches at 10 bases. Per germline, CDR1 SNHLY and CDR2 FYNNEI. The CDR3 has 14 amino acids. V lost 6 bases to trimming and J lost 3 bases; unmatched junction nucleotides: 2.